Given below is one TCR beta chain in context. Its target antigen remains unknown. No quality values exist for individual bases; no much larger clone is one base distant. CDR1 and CDR2 are read off the germline V gene as KGHSH and LQKENI. Counted from cysteine to phenylalanine, this CDR3 has 13 amino acids. This entry keeps only the CDR3 DNA: 39 bases, framed from base 1. Trimming costs V 7 bases and J 0 bases, and their ends lie 10 bases apart. Using the deep immunoSEQ assay, multiplex PCR amplified TCR CDR3 regions from genomic DNA. Genomic DNA extracted from each cell subset was distributed evenly over all wells of several immunoSEQ 96-well plates, and each plate served as one replicate. For sorted subsets, roughly 200 ng genomic DNA, equal to tens of thousands of T cell genomes, was loaded into each replicate PCR. Purified libraries were measured with a Qubit 3.0 fluorometer, size-checked on a Bioanalyzer 2100, and measured again with the KAPA Library Quantification kit. Each immunoSEQ 96-well plate was sequenced on its own single-read 150-cycle Illumina NextSeq 550 flow cell. As for the authors' bioinformatics: Because only junctional sequences without quality scores were contained in the immunoSEQ output, filtering matching that applied to full-length reads could not be performed. Sequences were annotated with PyIR, a Python wrapper for IgBLAST v1.9, using IMGT germline references to assign V/J genes and CDR3. Reads were filtered out if the reads had weak V/J assignments (E-value above 1e-6), no CDR3, stop codons, out-of-frame junctions, or ambiguous translated residues. V3J clonotypes were defined by identical inferred V gene, J gene, and CDR3 amino acid sequence. Percentage overlap between repertoires was computed as shared unique clonotypes divided by the size of the smaller repertoire. Three approaches were used to assess repertoire richness: RTK rarefaction, the Chao1 estimator, and Recon v2.1 estimates of unobserved clonotypes. Generation probabilities for all TCRbeta clonotypes obtained by the gDNA method from a handful of donors were computed using OLGA. TCRdb obtained this table from immuneACCESS and retained in-frame rearrangements with V and J assigned. These tables miss some clones; where compared with another copy, unresolved V genes account for less than half of the shortfall, and the remainder is unexplained. V and J calls and clone size are as listed in that table; D and trimming were resolved from the DNA. The sample has around 700,000 clones on record, 72% of them singletons. Approximately 2% of the sample lies in the top ten.

The record originates from a study of shared clonotypes between healthy human individuals (dated by TCRdb to 2020 to 2022). Concerning the study at large: A few men and two women, aged 18 to 49 years, made up the cohort. The study deeply sequenced blood TCR repertoires of five healthy adults to estimate repertoire size and the extent of clonotype sharing between individuals. Per donor, three plates each were used for CD4 naive and CD4 memory, two for CD8 naive, and one for CD8 memory. Between about 0.85 and 9.5 billion PBMCs per donor were obtained by leukapheresis. To increase sequencing depth and limit assay-specific biases, different laboratories used diverse techniques to prepare libraries and sequence TCR repertoires. Study-wide findings and limitations: Rarefaction of sorted-subset datasets indicated incomplete sequencing despite the large sequencing depth. Compared with non-shared clonotypes, the clonotypes found in all four sorted-subset donors had higher generation probabilities. Because the study included a small number of donors, the genetic and exposure-history diversity represented was limited. Pairwise subsampling led to the expectation that sequencing depth would affect the degree of clonotype sharing among donors. Larger estimated clonotype richness was generally found for naive subsets than for memory subsets. Around 5% of naive CD4, 3.5% of naive CD8, 2.3% of memory CD4, and about 0.4% of memory CD8 clonotypes were shared across a few donors. Sampling was restricted to blood, and TCR repertoires in tissue are likely to differ from TCR repertoires in blood.

The donors were healthy, HIV-negative adults who had no recently reported acute infections or vaccinations. Every donor was a Caucasian adult living in Nashville, Tennessee, USA. CD4+ T cells were enriched by magnetic negative selection; naive cells were then positively selected on CD45RA, and the negative fraction formed the memory subset. Blood was collected by leukapheresis, and PBMCs were isolated by Ficoll-Histopaque density gradient centrifugation and then cryopreserved in liquid nitrogen vapor phase. Analytical flow cytometry was used to check the purity and quantity of every magnetically sorted T cell population. Genomic DNA was isolated from every sorted fraction and measured by UV absorbance on a Nanodrop 2000c.

The specimen was memory CD4+ T cells sorted from blood. Per the publication, the cell subset or site label means: CD45RA-negative fraction. The origin of this receptor is a woman in her 30s in good health. The receptor chain draws on TRBV18 and TRBJ2-7, with no confident D gene call. This receptor carries the CDR3 CASFLGDSYEQYF. The DNA sequence follows: TGTGCCAGCTTTCTCGGAGACTCCTACGAGCAGTACTTC.